The clone carrying this TCR beta chain was detected many times. Its antigen is currently unknown. A universal primer site was incorporated via template switching, and the cDNA contained unique molecular identifiers. TCRdb itself ran the 5' RACE reads through MiXCR, one entry per CDR3 protein. This table has around 1.7 million distinct CDR3 sequences, roughly 35% appearing once. This sample was included in a study of identical twins. CDR1 is MNHNY and CDR2 is SVGAGI in the germline V gene (reference sequence). The CDR3 has 13 amino acids. V shed 4 bases and J shed 3 bases, with 9 bases lying between them. Whole-study results and caveats: Cross-sectional statistical analysis was relied on for the conclusions, without the same donors being followed. Models, which agreed with sharing between unrelated individuals, nonetheless underestimated the out-of-frame TCR alpha sharing seen in monozygotic twins. Researchers reported excess low generation probability among twin-shared out-of-frame alpha sequences.

Material: cord blood. The J gene is TRBJ1-2, the V gene TRBV6-6; tentatively, D is TRBD1 (6 bases). The sequence was obtained from a newborn girl in good health. CDR3 amino acids: CASSSHRDYGYTF. CDR3 nucleotides: TGTGCCAGCAGTTCCCACAGGGACTATGGCTACACCTTC.